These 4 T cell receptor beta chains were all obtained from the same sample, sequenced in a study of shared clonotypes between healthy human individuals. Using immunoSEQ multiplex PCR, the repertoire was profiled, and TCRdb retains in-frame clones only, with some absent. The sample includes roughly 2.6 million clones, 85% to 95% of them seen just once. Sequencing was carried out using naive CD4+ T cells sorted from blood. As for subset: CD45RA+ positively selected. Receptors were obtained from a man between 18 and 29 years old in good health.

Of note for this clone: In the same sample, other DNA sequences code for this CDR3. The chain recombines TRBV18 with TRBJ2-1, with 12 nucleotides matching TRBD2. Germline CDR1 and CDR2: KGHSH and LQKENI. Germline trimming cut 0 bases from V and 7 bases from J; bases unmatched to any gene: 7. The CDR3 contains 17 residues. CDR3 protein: CASSPPGLAGGLNEQFF. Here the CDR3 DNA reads TGTGCCAGCTCACCACCGGGGCTAGCGGGAGGGTTGAATGAGCAGTTCTTC.

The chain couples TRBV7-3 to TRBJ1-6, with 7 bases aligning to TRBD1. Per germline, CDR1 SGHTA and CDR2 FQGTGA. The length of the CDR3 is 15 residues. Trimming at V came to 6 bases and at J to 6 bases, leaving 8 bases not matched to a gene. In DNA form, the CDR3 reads TGTGCCAGCAGTTTACAGGGGACGCTTAATTCACCCCTCCACTTT. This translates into CASSLQGTLNSPLHF.

CDR3 coding DNA: TGTGCCAGCAGCCCCCGCTGGGCCACTGAAGCTTTCTTT. This sequence encodes CASSPRWATEAFF. V is TRBV5-6 and J is TRBJ1-1; D remains unclear. CDR1 is SGHDT, CDR2 YYEEEE, per germline. V lost 4 bases to trimming and J lost 4 bases, with 11 bases between them. This CDR3 has 13 amino acids. Supplemented by reference TRBV5-6 and TRBJ1-1, the full variable domain reads DAGVTQSPTHLIKTRGQQVTLRCSPKSGHDTVSWYQQALGQGPQFIFQYYEEEERQRGNFPDRFSGHQFPNYSSELNVNALLLGDSALYLCASSPRWATEAFFGQGTRLTVV.

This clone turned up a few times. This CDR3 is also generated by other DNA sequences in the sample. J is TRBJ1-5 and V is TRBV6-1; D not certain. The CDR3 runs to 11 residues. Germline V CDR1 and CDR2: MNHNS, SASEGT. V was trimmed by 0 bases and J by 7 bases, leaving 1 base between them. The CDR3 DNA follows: TGTGCCAGCAGTGAAGCACAGCCCCAGCATTTT. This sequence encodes CASSEAQPQHF.